The 5 T cell receptor beta chains below come from one sample, sequenced in a study of blood T cells in healthy people across ages. For the second PCR, which ran for about 6 to 12 cycles, a sample-barcoded 5' primer and a J-beta primer mix were used. A single record per CDR3 protein comes from TCRdb applying MiXCR to the 5' RACE reads. The sample holds about 1.6 million distinct CDR3 sequences, around 36% seen once. The sample was blood. Receptor source: a woman aged 30 to 39 in good health.

The sample holds a few counts of this clonotype. V usage is TRBV20-1 and J usage is TRBJ2-7, with D tentatively TRBD2 (5 bases). This CDR3 spans 16 amino acids. The germline V gene encodes CDR1 DFQATT and CDR2 SNEGSKA (reference sequence). V was cut by 1 base and J by 1 base, with 17 bases left in between. The CDR3 DNA reads TGCAGTGCTAGAGTGATCGAGGGATTGGGTTCCTACGAGCAGTACTTC. Amino acid sequence: CSARVIEGLGSYEQYF.

This clonotype was detected many times. In nucleotides, the CDR3 is TGCGCCAGCAGCCAAGAACGGGGACGCTACAATGAGCAGTTCTTC. Its translation: CASSQERGRYNEQFF. This chain links TRBV4-1 with TRBJ2-1; D might be TRBD1 or TRBD2, each matching 5 bases. The germline V gene encodes CDR1 MGHRA and CDR2 YSYEKL. The germline V and J ends were trimmed by 0 bases and 3 bases, with 9 bases remaining between them. CDR3 length equals 15 residues.

This clonotype came up a few times. The V gene is TRBV3-1, the J gene TRBJ1-5; possible D gene TRBD1, 6 bases. There are 14 residues in the CDR3. V lost 3 bases, J lost 7 bases, and 13 bases lay in between. CDR1 LGHDT and CDR2 YNNKEL come from the germline V gene (reference sequence). CDR3 bases: TGTGCCAGCAGCCAGGAGGGGGGAGGACAGCCCCAGCATTTT. This gives the protein CASSQEGGGQPQHF. The entire variable domain, with the rest obtained from reference TRBV3-1 and TRBJ1-5, is as follows: DTAVSQTPKYLVTQMGNDKSIKCEQNLGHDTMYWYKQDSKKFLKIMFSYNNKELIINETVPNRFSPKSPDKAHLNLHINSLELGDSAVYFCASSQEGGGQPQHFGDGTRLSIL.

This clonotype appeared a few times. Here the CDR3 DNA reads TGTGCCAGCTCCGGGACTAGGTTTTTCAATGAGCAGTTCTTC. This sequence encodes CASSGTRFFNEQFF. The chain recombines TRBV7-2 with TRBJ2-1, with TRBD2 matching 8 bases. The CDR3 sequence is 14 residues long. CDR1 is SGHTA, CDR2 FQGNSA, per germline. V dropped 8 bases and J dropped 6; count of bases not matched to a gene: 9.

The V and J genes are TRBV3-1 and TRBJ2-1; 9 bases are shared with TRBD2. Germline CDR1 reads LGHDT; CDR2 reads YNNKEL (reference sequence). The ends lost 4 bases at V and 8 bases at J; junction bases unmatched: 9. This CDR3 is 15 amino acids long. The CDR3 loop is CASSLLAGKGDEQFF. The CDR3 DNA sequence: TGTGCCAGCAGCCTCCTAGCGGGGAAGGGCGATGAGCAGTTCTTC.